A selection of T cell receptor beta chains follows, all from one sample in a study of somatic mutations in cytotoxic T cells in rheumatoid arthritis. Assay: immunoSEQ multiplex PCR; the TCRdb copy retains only in-frame clones and omits some. The table includes about 16,000 clones, around 82% detected once. The sequenced sample was CD8+ T cells sorted from blood. All receptors come from a woman in her forties or fifties with rheumatoid arthritis. Both conserved end residues are part of each CDR3. The D gene is left open where the match is weak. Expanded clones get a size class; other rows say once, few or many, or leave the size out.

J: TRBJ1-1; D: NA; size: NA; V: TRBV7-8; CDR3: CASSLARDSTEAFF; DNA: TGTGCCAGCAGCTTAGCGCGGGATTCCACTGAAGCTTTCTTT
J: TRBJ1-3; D: NA; size: NA; V: TRBV10-3; CDR3: CAISESMGNTIYF; DNA: TGTGCCATCAGTGAGTCGATGGGAAACACCATATATTTT
J: TRBJ1-1; D: NA; size: NA; V: TRBV27; CDR3: CASSLRGPNVNTEAFF; DNA: TGTGCCAGCAGTTTAAGGGGACCGAATGTGAACACTGAAGCTTTCTTT
J: TRBJ2-5; D: NA; size: few; V: TRBV4-3; CDR3: CASSQEGWETQYF; DNA: TGCGCCAGCAGCCAAGAGGGCTGGGAGACCCAGTACTTC
J: TRBJ2-2; D: NA; size: NA; V: TRBV4-1; CDR3: CASRKEGGTGELFF; DNA: TGCGCCAGCAGGAAGGAGGGGGGGACCGGGGAGCTGTTTTTT
J: TRBJ2-7; D: TRBD1; size: NA; V: TRBV7-2; CDR3: CASSATGTGMAYEQYF; DNA: TGTGCCAGCAGCGCGACCGGGACAGGGATGGCCTACGAGCAGTACTTC
J: TRBJ2-5; D: NA; size: NA; V: TRBV27; CDR3: CASSSRSGLQETQYF; DNA: TGTGCCAGCAGTTCCCGTTCAGGGCTACAAGAGACCCAGTACTTC
J: TRBJ1-1; D: NA; size: NA; V: TRBV19; CDR3: CAVHRTDVETEAFF; DNA: TGTGCCGTTCACCGGACAGACGTAGAAACTGAAGCTTTCTTT
J: TRBJ2-6; D: TRBD2; size: NA; V: TRBV9; CDR3: CASRPGGGLSSGANVLTF; DNA: TGTGCCAGCAGACCGGGGGGGGGTCTTTCGTCTGGGGCCAACGTCCTGACTTTC
J: TRBJ2-5; D: TRBD1; size: NA; V: TRBV5-6; CDR3: CASSAGTGRRGAQYF; DNA: TGTGCCAGCAGCGCCGGGACAGGGCGACGAGGGGCCCAGTACTTC
J: TRBJ1-5; D: NA; size: once; V: TRBV19; CDR3: CASSIATYRANQPQHF; DNA: TGTGCCAGTAGTATAGCTACGTATAGGGCGAATCAGCCCCAGCATTTT
J: TRBJ2-3; D: NA; size: NA; V: TRBV5-6; CDR3: CASSPPSSTDTQYF; DNA: TGTGCCAGCAGCCCCCCGTCTAGCACAGATACGCAGTATTTT
J: TRBJ1-6; D: NA; size: few; V: TRBV9; CDR3: CASSVSSNSPLHF; DNA: TGTGCCAGCAGCGTATCCAGCAATTCACCCCTCCACTTT
J: TRBJ2-1; D: NA; size: NA; V: TRBV19; CDR3: CASSIGGAEASSYNEQFF; DNA: TGTGCCAGTAGTATAGGGGGAGCGGAGGCGAGCTCCTACAATGAGCAGTTCTTC
J: TRBJ2-3; D: NA; size: NA; V: TRBV6-1; CDR3: CASSEAGGAPDTQYF; DNA: TGTGCCAGCAGTGAAGCGGGGGGGGCGCCGGATACGCAGTATTTT
J: TRBJ2-2; D: NA; size: NA; V: TRBV29-1; CDR3: CSTRGGTGELFF; DNA: TGCAGCACCCGTGGTGGGACCGGGGAGCTGTTTTTT
J: TRBJ1-5; D: TRBD1; size: NA; V: TRBV27; CDR3: CASRLAGTGKQPQHF; DNA: TGTGCCAGCAGGCTGGCCGGGACAGGGAAACAGCCCCAGCATTTT
J: TRBJ2-3; D: NA; size: NA; V: TRBV7-3; CDR3: CASSPGSTSTDTQYF; DNA: TGTGCCAGCAGCCCGGGATCCACTAGCACAGATACGCAGTATTTT
J: TRBJ2-2; D: NA; size: NA; V: TRBV28; CDR3: CASSHGAEPWPSGELFF; DNA: TGTGCCAGCAGTCACGGGGCAGAACCTTGGCCAAGCGGGGAGCTGTTTTTT
J: TRBJ2-7; D: NA; size: NA; V: TRBV4-3; CDR3: CASSQSNRVRGYEQYF; DNA: TGCGCCAGCAGCCAATCAAACAGGGTACGCGGTTACGAGCAGTACTTC
J: TRBJ1-1; D: NA; size: NA; V: TRBV6-1; CDR3: CASILSRGDTEAFF; DNA: TGTGCCAGCATCCTAAGCAGGGGCGATACCGAAGCTTTCTTT
J: TRBJ1-1; D: NA; size: NA; V: TRBV4-1; CDR3: CASSQDGTGLTEAFF; DNA: TGCGCCAGCAGCCAAGATGGTACAGGGTTGACTGAAGCTTTCTTT
J: TRBJ2-2; D: NA; size: NA; V: TRBV9; CDR3: CASSVVGGERTGELFF; DNA: TGTGCCAGCAGCGTAGTCGGGGGAGAGAGGACCGGGGAGCTGTTTTTT
J: TRBJ1-3; D: NA; size: NA; V: TRBV25-1; CDR3: CASSEPHNDGNSGNTIYF; DNA: TGTGCCAGCAGTGAGCCCCACAACGACGGGAACTCTGGAAACACCATATATTTT
J: TRBJ1-5; D: TRBD1; size: NA; V: TRBV6-5; CDR3: CASSSTTGSNQPQHF; DNA: TGTGCCAGCAGTTCCACGACAGGGAGCAATCAGCCCCAGCATTTT
J: TRBJ2-6; D: NA; size: NA; V: TRBV6-1; CDR3: CASGVGANVLTF; DNA: TGTGCCAGTGGGGTTGGGGCCAACGTCCTGACTTTC
J: TRBJ2-3; D: TRBD2; size: NA; V: TRBV9; CDR3: CASRGGGTDTQYF; DNA: TGTGCCAGCCGGGGGGGAGGCACAGATACGCAGTATTTT
J: TRBJ2-3; D: NA; size: few; V: TRBV15; CDR3: CATSTSLSFQADTQYF; DNA: TGTGCCACCAGCACCTCCCTCAGCTTCCAGGCAGATACGCAGTATTTT
J: TRBJ2-7; D: NA; size: NA; V: TRBV6-1; CDR3: CASSEGIRPGREQYF; DNA: TGTGCCAGCAGTGAAGGAATTAGGCCAGGACGCGAGCAGTACTTC
J: TRBJ1-2; D: NA; size: NA; V: TRBV19; CDR3: CASDDRSNYGYTF; DNA: TGTGCCAGCGACGACAGGAGCAACTATGGCTACACCTTC
J: TRBJ2-1; D: NA; size: NA; V: TRBV7-9; CDR3: CASSPTRENEQFF; DNA: TGTGCCAGCAGCCCGACTAGGGAGAATGAGCAGTTCTTC
J: TRBJ2-7; D: NA; size: NA; V: TRBV2; CDR3: CASSENLGTPYEQYF; DNA: TGTGCCAGCAGTGAAAATCTAGGGACACCCTACGAGCAGTACTTC
J: TRBJ2-2; D: TRBD1; size: NA; V: TRBV11-2; CDR3: CASSSPYGDRAGELFF; DNA: TGTGCCAGCAGCTCCCCCTACGGGGACAGGGCCGGGGAGCTGTTTTTT
J: TRBJ2-7; D: TRBD2; size: NA; V: TRBV4-3; CDR3: CASSQDSSGSFEQYF; DNA: TGCGCCAGCAGCCAAGATTCTAGCGGGAGTTTCGAGCAGTACTTC
J: TRBJ1-2; D: NA; size: NA; V: TRBV2; CDR3: CASSEPLNYGYTF; DNA: TGTGCCAGCAGTGAACCTTTAAACTATGGCTACACCTTC
J: TRBJ1-1; D: TRBD1; size: once; V: TRBV5-1; CDR3: CASSLGQGTGTEAFF; DNA: TGCGCCAGCAGCTTGGGACAGGGTACGGGGACTGAAGCTTTCTTT
J: TRBJ2-3; D: NA; size: NA; V: TRBV5-6; CDR3: CASSLGANTDTQYF; DNA: TGTGCCAGCAGCTTAGGAGCGAACACAGATACGCAGTATTTT
J: TRBJ1-1; D: NA; size: NA; V: TRBV19; CDR3: CASNTGTEAFF; DNA: TGTGCCAGTAATACAGGCACTGAGGCTTTCTTT
J: TRBJ1-5; D: NA; size: NA; V: TRBV10-2; CDR3: CASSELEQGKEPQHF; DNA: TGCGCCAGCAGTGAGTTAGAACAGGGTAAAGAGCCCCAGCATTTT
J: TRBJ2-1; D: NA; size: NA; V: TRBV7-8; CDR3: CASSSQGDEQFF; DNA: TGTGCCAGCAGCTCTCAAGGGGATGAGCAGTTCTTC
J: TRBJ1-1; D: NA; size: NA; V: TRBV4-1; CDR3: CASSPPEVLNTEAFF; DNA: TGCGCCAGCAGTCCCCCGGAGGTGCTGAACACTGAAGCTTTCTTT
J: TRBJ1-1; D: NA; size: NA; V: TRBV7-9; CDR3: CASSEGRHLEAFF; DNA: TGTGCCAGCAGCGAGGGTCGCCACCTAGAAGCTTTCTTT
J: TRBJ2-1; D: TRBD2; size: NA; V: TRBV28; CDR3: CASSLPRSGLAGEKGDYNEQFF; DNA: TGTGCCAGCAGTTTACCGCGCTCAGGGCTAGCGGGAGAAAAAGGGGATTACAATGAGCAGTTCTTC
J: TRBJ1-5; D: NA; size: NA; V: TRBV7-3; CDR3: CASSLTAAGHNQPQHF; DNA: TGTGCCAGCAGCTTAACGGCGGCAGGGCACAATCAGCCCCAGCATTTT
J: TRBJ1-1; D: NA; size: NA; V: TRBV14; CDR3: CASSQDTTGWGTEAFF; DNA: TGTGCCAGCAGCCAAGATACGACAGGATGGGGCACTGAAGCTTTCTTT
J: TRBJ2-7; D: NA; size: NA; V: TRBV2; CDR3: CASSPGTMSSYEQYF; DNA: TGTGCCAGCAGCCCCGGGACAATGAGCTCCTACGAGCAGTACTTC
J: TRBJ2-1; D: TRBD2; size: NA; V: TRBV9; CDR3: CASSVAGLAGGSHNEQFF; DNA: TGTGCCAGCAGCGTAGCCGGACTAGCGGGAGGTTCCCACAATGAGCAGTTCTTC
J: TRBJ2-7; D: TRBD2; size: few; V: TRBV7-9; CDR3: CASSGVSPGLAGYEQYF; DNA: TGTGCCAGCAGCGGCGTATCCCCGGGACTAGCGGGTTACGAGCAGTACTTC